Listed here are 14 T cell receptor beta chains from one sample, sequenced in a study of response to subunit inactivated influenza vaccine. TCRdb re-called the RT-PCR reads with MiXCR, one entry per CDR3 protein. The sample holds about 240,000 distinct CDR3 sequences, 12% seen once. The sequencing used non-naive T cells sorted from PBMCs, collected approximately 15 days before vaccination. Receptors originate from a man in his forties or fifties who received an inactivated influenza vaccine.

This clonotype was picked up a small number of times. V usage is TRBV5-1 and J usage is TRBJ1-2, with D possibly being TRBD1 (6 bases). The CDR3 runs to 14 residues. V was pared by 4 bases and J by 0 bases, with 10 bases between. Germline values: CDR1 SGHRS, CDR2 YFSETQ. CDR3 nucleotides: TGCGCCAGCAGCAACAGGGAGACTAACTATGGCTACACCTTC. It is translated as CASSNRETNYGYTF.

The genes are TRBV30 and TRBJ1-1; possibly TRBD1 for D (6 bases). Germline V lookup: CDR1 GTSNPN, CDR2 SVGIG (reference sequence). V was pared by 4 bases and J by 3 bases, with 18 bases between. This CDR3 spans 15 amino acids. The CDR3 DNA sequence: TGTGCCTGGAAAAGGAAAGGGGGAGAGGACACTGAAGCTTTCTTT. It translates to CAWKRKGGEDTEAFF.

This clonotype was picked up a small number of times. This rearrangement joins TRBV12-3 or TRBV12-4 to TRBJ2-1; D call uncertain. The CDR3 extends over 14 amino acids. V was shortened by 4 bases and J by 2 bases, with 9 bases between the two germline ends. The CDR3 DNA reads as TGTGCCAGCAGTTACAAGTTTCCCTACAATGAGCAGTTCTTC. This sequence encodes CASSYKFPYNEQFF.

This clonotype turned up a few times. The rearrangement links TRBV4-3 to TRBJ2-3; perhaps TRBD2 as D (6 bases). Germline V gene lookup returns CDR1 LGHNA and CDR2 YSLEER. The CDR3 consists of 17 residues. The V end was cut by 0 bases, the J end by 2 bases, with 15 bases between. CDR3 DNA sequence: TGCGCCAGCAGCCAAGATAATGGGCGGGACCTCACAGATACGCAGTATTTT. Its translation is CASSQDNGRDLTDTQYF.

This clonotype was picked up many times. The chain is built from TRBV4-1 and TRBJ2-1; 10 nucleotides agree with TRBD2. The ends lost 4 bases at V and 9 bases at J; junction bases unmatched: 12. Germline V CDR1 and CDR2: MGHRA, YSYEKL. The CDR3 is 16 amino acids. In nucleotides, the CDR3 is TGCGCCAGCAGCCCTGCTATACTAGCGGGGATCGGTGAGCAGTTCTTC. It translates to CASSPAILAGIGEQFF.

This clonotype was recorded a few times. The CDR3 protein is CASSGSGTEEETQYF. In DNA, the CDR3 is TGTGCCAGCAGCGGATCCGGGACGGAGGAAGAGACCCAGTACTTC. The genes are TRBV7-9 and TRBJ2-5; possibly TRBD1 or TRBD2 for D (5 bases each). CDR1 SEHNR and CDR2 FQNEAQ come from the germline V gene (reference sequence). The V and J ends lost 5 bases and 3 bases respectively, with 16 bases between them. The CDR3 runs to 15 residues.

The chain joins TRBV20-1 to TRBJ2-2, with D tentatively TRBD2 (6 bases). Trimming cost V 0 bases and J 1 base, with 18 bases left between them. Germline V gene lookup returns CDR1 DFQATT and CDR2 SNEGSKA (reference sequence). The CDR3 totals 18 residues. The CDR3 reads CSARDLFSGRENTGELFF. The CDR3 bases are TGCAGTGCTAGAGATTTATTTAGCGGCAGGGAGAACACCGGGGAGCTGTTTTTT.

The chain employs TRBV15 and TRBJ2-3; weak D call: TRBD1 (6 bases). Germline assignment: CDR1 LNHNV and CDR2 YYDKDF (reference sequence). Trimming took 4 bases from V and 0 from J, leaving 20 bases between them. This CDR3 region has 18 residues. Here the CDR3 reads CATSTSGWDKASTDTQYF. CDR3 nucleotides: TGTGCCACCAGCACTTCCGGTTGGGACAAAGCTAGCACAGATACGCAGTATTTT.

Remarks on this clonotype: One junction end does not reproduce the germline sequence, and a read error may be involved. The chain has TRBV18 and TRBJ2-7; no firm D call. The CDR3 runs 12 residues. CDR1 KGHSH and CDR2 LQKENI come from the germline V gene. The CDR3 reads CASSPLNGEQYF. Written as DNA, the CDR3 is TGTGCCAGCTCCCCACTTAACGGCGAGCAGTACTTC.

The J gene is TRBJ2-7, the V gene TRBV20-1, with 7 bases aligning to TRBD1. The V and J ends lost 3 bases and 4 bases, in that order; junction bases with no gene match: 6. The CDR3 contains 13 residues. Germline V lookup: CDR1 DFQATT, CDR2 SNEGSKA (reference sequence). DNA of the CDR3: TGCAGTGCTAGGCCAGACAGGGAGTACGAGCAGTACTTC. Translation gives CSARPDREYEQYF.

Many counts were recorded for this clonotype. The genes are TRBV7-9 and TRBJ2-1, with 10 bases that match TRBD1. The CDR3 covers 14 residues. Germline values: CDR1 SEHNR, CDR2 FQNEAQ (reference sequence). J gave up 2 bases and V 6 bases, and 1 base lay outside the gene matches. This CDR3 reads CASRGQGAYNEQFF. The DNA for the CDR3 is TGTGCCAGCAGAGGACAGGGGGCCTACAATGAGCAGTTCTTC.

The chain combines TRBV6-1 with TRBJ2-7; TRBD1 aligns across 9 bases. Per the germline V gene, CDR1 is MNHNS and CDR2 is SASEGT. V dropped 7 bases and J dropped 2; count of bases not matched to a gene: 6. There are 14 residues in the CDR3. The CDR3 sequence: CASKTGTGTYEQYF. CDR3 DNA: TGTGCCAGCAAAACCGGGACAGGGACCTACGAGCAGTACTTC.

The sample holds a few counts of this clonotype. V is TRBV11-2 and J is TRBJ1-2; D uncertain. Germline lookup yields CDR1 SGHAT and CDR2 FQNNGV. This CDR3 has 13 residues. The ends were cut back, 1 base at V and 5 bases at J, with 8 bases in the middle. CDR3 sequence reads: CASSLGGSYGYTF. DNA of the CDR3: TGTGCCAGCAGCTTAGGAGGGTCGTATGGCTACACCTTC.

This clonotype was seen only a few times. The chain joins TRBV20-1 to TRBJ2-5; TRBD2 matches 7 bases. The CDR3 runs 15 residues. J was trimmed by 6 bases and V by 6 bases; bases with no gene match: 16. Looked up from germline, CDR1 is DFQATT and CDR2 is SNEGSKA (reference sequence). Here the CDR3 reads CSARKIVGGRKTQYF. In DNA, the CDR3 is TGCAGTGCGCGAAAGATAGTGGGGGGGAGGAAGACCCAGTACTTC.